The clone carrying this T cell receptor beta chain was seen ten or more times. This entry is derived from a study of early T cells in non-severe SARS-CoV-2 infection. Via MiXCR, TCRdb re-called the 5' RACE reads, giving one row per CDR3 protein. Altogether 10,000 to 13,000 distinct CDR3 sequences are present, around 4.9% being singletons, with the ten largest covering over 8%. V lost 2 bases and J 7 bases, leaving 11 bases between the germline ends. Germline V gives CDR1 SGHTA, CDR2 FQGNSA. The CDR3 consists of 13 residues. This clonotype was obtained from an adult who was a healthcare worker with PCR-confirmed SARS-CoV-2 infection or an uninfected control (not recorded which). Sample: whole blood. The chain combines TRBV7-2 with TRBJ1-2; TRBD1 is a possible D gene (5 bases). The CDR3 spells CASSLRGRSGYTF. As DNA, the CDR3 is TGTGCCAGCAGCTTACGGGGCCGGAGTGGCTACACCTTC.